Listed below are T cell receptor beta chains from one sample, sequenced in a study of CD8+ T cells in alopecia areata. This table comes from immunoSEQ multiplex PCR, and its TCRdb copy is limited to in-frame clones, with some not included. The sample yields about 190,000 clones, 45% to 65% seen once. The specimen was CD4+ T cells sorted from blood, collected at week 4, from a patient treated with tofacitinib. Every receptor here comes from a human donor with alopecia areata. CDR3s include the opening cysteine and the closing phenylalanine or tryptophan. Each record gives: CDR3 length, J gene, clone size, V gene, D gene, CDR3 DNA, CDR3 protein. A D gene is named only where the DNA matches it firmly. Size is omitted from some rows. Given values are once, few, many or a class for expanded clones.

13 TRBJ2-7 - TRBV29-1 TRBD2 TGCAGCGTTGCCCCGGGAGGGACTAGGGAGCAGTACTTC CSVAPGGTREQYF
14 TRBJ2-7 few TRBV4-2 - TGTGCCAGCAGCCAAGCGACAGCGGGCTACGAGCAGTACTTC CASSQATAGYEQYF
10 TRBJ2-7 - TRBV6-1 - TGTGCCAGCGGGACCTACGAGCAGTACTTC CASGTYEQYF
14 TRBJ1-5 - TRBV21-1 - TGTGCCAGCACACAGGACGACGGCAATCAGCCCCAGCATTTT CASTQDDGNQPQHF
13 TRBJ1-1 - TRBV4-1 - TGCGCCAGCAGCCTTGGGGTGAACACTGAAGCTTTCTTT CASSLGVNTEAFF
14 TRBJ2-7 few TRBV4-1 - TGCGCCAGCAGCCGAGACAGGAGCTCCTACGAGCAGTACTTC CASSRDRSSYEQYF
14 TRBJ2-1 - TRBV6-5 TRBD2 TGTGCCAGTCGGTCCCCGGGACTAGTCAATGAGCAGTTCTTC CASRSPGLVNEQFF
13 TRBJ2-7 few TRBV5-1 - TGCGCCAGCAGCTTGACAGGGAGCAACGAGCAGTACTTC CASSLTGSNEQYF
14 TRBJ2-3 few TRBV27 TRBD2 TGTGCCAGCAAAATTAGCGGGAGCACAGATACGCAGTATTTT CASKISGSTDTQYF
14 TRBJ1-1 - TRBV29-1 TRBD1 TGCAGCGTTGCGCGGGACAGGAGCAAGGCTGAAGCTTTCTTT CSVARDRSKAEAFF
12 TRBJ2-4 few TRBV15 - TGTGCCACCAGCAGAGATCGAGGCATTCAGTACTTC CATSRDRGIQYF
12 TRBJ1-2 - TRBV2 TRBD1 TGTGCCAGCAGTCCACAGGGGTACGGCTACACCTTC CASSPQGYGYTF
15 TRBJ2-1 - TRBV15 TRBD1 TGTGCCACCAGCAGAGATCTTGACAGGGTCGATGAGCAGTTCTTC CATSRDLDRVDEQFF
16 TRBJ1-2 - TRBV4-3 - TGCGCCAGCAGCCAAGACGTTGGGCAGGGAGGCTATGGCTACACCTTC CASSQDVGQGGYGYTF
14 TRBJ2-6 - TRBV29-1 - TGCAGCGTTTTGGTCCAGGCTGGGGCCAACGTCCTGACTTTC CSVLVQAGANVLTF
13 TRBJ1-1 - TRBV25-1 - TGTGCCAGCAGTTGGGCGACAGGAGCTGAAGCTTTCTTT CASSWATGAEAFF
11 TRBJ2-5 - TRBV5-1 - TGCGCCAGCAGCTTGGAAGGAACCCAGTACTTC CASSLEGTQYF
18 TRBJ2-6 - TRBV19 TRBD1 TGTGCCAGTAGTACGGACAGGGGACCTTACTCTGGGGCCAACGTCCTGACTTTC CASSTDRGPYSGANVLTF
14 TRBJ2-7 once TRBV29-1 - TGCAGCGTGGGGAACGGTCGCGTGCCGTACGAGCAGTACTTC CSVGNGRVPYEQYF
14 TRBJ1-2 - TRBV6-5 - TGTGCCAGCAGTTATAGGGAACTTAACTATGGCTACACCTTC CASSYRELNYGYTF
17 TRBJ2-1 - TRBV27 TRBD2 TGTGCCAGCAGCCTCGGACTAGCGGGAGCCTCCTACAATGAGCAGTTCTTC CASSLGLAGASYNEQFF
13 TRBJ1-2 few TRBV5-1 - TGCGCCAGCAGCTTGATGGGGGAGTATGGCTACACCTTC CASSLMGEYGYTF
16 TRBJ2-7 few TRBV28 - TGTGCCAGCAGTTCAAGGACAGCAGTCTACTCCTACGAGCAGTACTTC CASSSRTAVYSYEQYF
14 TRBJ2-7 - TRBV5-1 - TGCGCCAGCAGCTTCGGAGACGCAACCTACGAGCAGTACTTC CASSFGDATYEQYF
15 TRBJ1-2 few TRBV5-8 - TGTGCCAGCAGCCCCACCGGGACCGCATCGGATGGCTACACCTTC CASSPTGTASDGYTF
11 TRBJ1-1 - TRBV29-1 - TGCAGCGTTTCCTCTAGGGCTGAAGCTTTCTTT CSVSSRAEAFF
13 TRBJ1-2 few TRBV29-1 TRBD1 TGCAGCGTTGGAGACAGGGAAGTGCATGGCTACACCTTC CSVGDREVHGYTF
15 TRBJ1-5 few TRBV6-5 TRBD1 TGTGCCAGCAGGAAGACAGGGAGCGGCAATCAGCCCCAGCATTTT CASRKTGSGNQPQHF
15 TRBJ1-5 - TRBV4-3 - TGCGCCAGCAGCCGAGGGCCAGGGGCTGGTCAGCCCCAGCATTTT CASSRGPGAGQPQHF
16 TRBJ1-3 - TRBV5-4 TRBD1 TGTGCCAGCAGCTATATAGGACAGGGGGCTCGCAACACCATATATTTT CASSYIGQGARNTIYF
15 TRBJ1-4 - TRBV7-2 - TGTGCCAGCAGCTTAGAACACAGAACTAATGAAAAACTGTTTTTT CASSLEHRTNEKLFF
14 TRBJ1-2 - TRBV27 - TGTGCCAGCAGGAAAACAGGGACTAACTATGGCTACACCTTC CASRKTGTNYGYTF
12 TRBJ2-7 - TRBV2 - TGTGCCAGCAGCCCTGACAGATACGAGCAGTACTTC CASSPDRYEQYF
16 TRBJ2-5 - TRBV29-1 TRBD2 TGCAGCGTTGAAGATCGAAGGACAGCGGGAGGAGAGACCCAGTACTTC CSVEDRRTAGGETQYF
12 TRBJ2-7 few TRBV29-1 - TGCAGCGCCAGAACCGGGGTAGACGAGCAGTACTTC CSARTGVDEQYF
13 TRBJ1-1 - TRBV30 TRBD1 TGTGCCTGGAACCCGACAGGGAGCACTGAAGCTTTCTTT CAWNPTGSTEAFF
14 TRBJ2-7 - TRBV7-2 - TGTGCCAGCAGCCCCGGACCCCCGGGTGAAAAGCAGTACTTC CASSPGPPGEKQYF
12 TRBJ2-7 - TRBV29-1 - TGCAGCGTCGTAAGGGGACCCTACGAGCAGTACTTC CSVVRGPYEQYF
12 TRBJ1-2 few TRBV29-1 - TGCAGCGTCGAGGAGGGTGGCTATGGCTACACCTTC CSVEEGGYGYTF
15 TRBJ2-3 few TRBV4-1 TRBD1 TGCGCCAGCAGCCAGAGGGACAGGGGCACAGATACGCAGTATTTT CASSQRDRGTDTQYF
14 TRBJ1-2 - TRBV30 - TGTGCCTGGAGCCCCCCCGGCGCGGGAGCTGGCTACACCTTC CAWSPPGAGAGYTF
14 TRBJ2-5 - TRBV25-1 - TGTGCCAGCACCCAAGGGGGATGGCAAGAGACCCAGTACTTC CASTQGGWQETQYF
14 TRBJ1-1 - TRBV29-1 TRBD1 TGCAGCGTTGGTCGTGGGACAGGGGTCACTGAAGCTTTCTTT CSVGRGTGVTEAFF
12 TRBJ1-1 - TRBV29-1 - TGCAGCGTAGTAAGGGGGAACACTGAAGCTTTCTTT CSVVRGNTEAFF